The sequence of this TCR beta chain was determined in a study of CD8 T cells in ankylosing spondylitis. Study-level findings and limits: The authors found the disease-linked clones to be CD8+ and relatively rare in peripheral blood. Seemingly characteristic of ankylosing spondylitis blood was a TCR beta motif consisting of 7 or 8 highly homologous variants.

After removal of 3 bases from V and 1 base from J, the junction contained 8 bases not matched to a gene. This CDR3 is 16 amino acids long. Generation of TCR beta libraries employed quantitative 5'-RACE incorporating molecular barcodes. TCRdb reprocessed the 5' RACE reads with MiXCR, giving one entry per CDR3 protein. Of a few hundred thousand distinct CDR3 sequences listed, about 10% are singletons. This clonotype was found many times. Antigen unknown. Sequencing was done on a sample of blood, either unsorted or a sorted T cell fraction (not recorded which). This chain links TRBV12-3 or TRBV12-4 with TRBJ1-2, with TRBD1 matching over 7 bases. The sequence came from a male donor with ankylosing spondylitis or in good health (not recorded which). This chain's CDR3 is CASSFADRVGNYGYTF. For the CDR3, the DNA is TGTGCCAGCAGTTTTGCCGACAGGGTGGGTAACTATGGCTACACCTTC.